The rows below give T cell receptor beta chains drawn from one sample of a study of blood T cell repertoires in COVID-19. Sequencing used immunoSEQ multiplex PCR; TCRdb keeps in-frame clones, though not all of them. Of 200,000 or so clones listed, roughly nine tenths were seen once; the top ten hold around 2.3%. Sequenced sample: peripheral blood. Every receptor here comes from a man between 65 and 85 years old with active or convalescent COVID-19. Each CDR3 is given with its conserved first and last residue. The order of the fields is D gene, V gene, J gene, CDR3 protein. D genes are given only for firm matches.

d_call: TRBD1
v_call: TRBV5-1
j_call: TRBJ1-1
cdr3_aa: CASSPGTGTMNTEAFF

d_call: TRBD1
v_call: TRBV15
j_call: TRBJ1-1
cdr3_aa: CATSRGGQGHTEAFF

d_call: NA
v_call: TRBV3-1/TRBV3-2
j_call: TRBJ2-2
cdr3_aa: CASSEGGTGELFF

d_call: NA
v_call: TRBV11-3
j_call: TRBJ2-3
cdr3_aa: CASSPPGFADTQYF

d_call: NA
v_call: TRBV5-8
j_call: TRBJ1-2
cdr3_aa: CASSLLGQSGYTF

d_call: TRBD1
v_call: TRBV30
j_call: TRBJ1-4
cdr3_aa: CAWSPKDRGGEKLFF

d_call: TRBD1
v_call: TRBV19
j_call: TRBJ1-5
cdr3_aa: CASKMGTGNQPQHF

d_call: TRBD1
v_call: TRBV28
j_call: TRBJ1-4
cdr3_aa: CASSPWDRAGEKLFF

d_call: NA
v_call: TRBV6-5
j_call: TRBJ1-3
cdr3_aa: CASSRGTSGNTIYF

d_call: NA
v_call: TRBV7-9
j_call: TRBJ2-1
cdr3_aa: CASSSVLNEQFF

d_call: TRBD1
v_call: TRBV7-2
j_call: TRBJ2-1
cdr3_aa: CASSTRQGNEQFF

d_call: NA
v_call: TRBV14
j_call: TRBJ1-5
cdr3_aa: CASSLGGGQPQHF

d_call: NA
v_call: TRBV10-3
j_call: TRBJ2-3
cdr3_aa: CAIDEGGTDTQYF

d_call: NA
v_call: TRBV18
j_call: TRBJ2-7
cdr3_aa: CASSPPKGIYEQYF

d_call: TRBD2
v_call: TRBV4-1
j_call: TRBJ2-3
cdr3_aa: CASSPGGRVRTDTQYF

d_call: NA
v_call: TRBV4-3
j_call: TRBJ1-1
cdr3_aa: CASSQGASTEAFF

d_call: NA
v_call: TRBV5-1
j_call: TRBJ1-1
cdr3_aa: CASSGPSISPTEAFF

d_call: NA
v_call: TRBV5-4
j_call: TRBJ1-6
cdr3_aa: CASSYAADLYSPLHF

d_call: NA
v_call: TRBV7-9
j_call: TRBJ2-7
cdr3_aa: CASSLAVAVDEQYF

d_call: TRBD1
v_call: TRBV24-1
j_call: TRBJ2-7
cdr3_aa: CATSEWTGEKQYF

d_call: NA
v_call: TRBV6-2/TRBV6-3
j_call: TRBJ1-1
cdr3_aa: CASSWGGPTEAFF

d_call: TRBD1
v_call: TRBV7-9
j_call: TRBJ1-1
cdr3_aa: CASSTGTGMNTEAFF